The 23 T cell receptor beta chains presented below share a single source sample, sequenced in a study of shared T cell receptors in the human thymus. Assay used: immunoSEQ multiplex PCR; TCRdb lists only in-frame clones, some missing. The sample lists some 640,000 clones; over 75% were seen once. These same records also appear under a second study, on human thymus T cells.

Material for sequencing was thymocytes. These TCRs come from a boy younger than two with a congenital heart defect.

The chain couples TRBV30 to TRBJ1-5; 8 bases align to TRBD1. There are 14 residues in the CDR3. With V trimmed by 2 bases and J by 5 bases, 5 bases remained unmatched. Germline loops: CDR1 GTSNPN, CDR2 SVGIG (reference sequence). CDR3 sequence: CAWSPRQGYQPQHF. The CDR3 nucleotides read TGTGCCTGGAGTCCACGACAGGGGTATCAGCCCCAGCATTTT.

The chain couples TRBV27 to TRBJ2-7; 7 nucleotides match TRBD1. The germline CDR1 and CDR2 sequences are MNHEY and SMNVEV (reference sequence). This CDR3 comprises 14 residues. V lost 5 bases and J lost 5; bases outside the gene matches: 9. CDR3 region: CASSPGTASHEQYF. The DNA of the CDR3 is TGTGCCAGCAGTCCCGGGACAGCATCCCACGAGCAGTACTTC.

The rearrangement uses TRBV13 and TRBJ2-7, with TRBD2 matching over 11 bases. The germline CDR1 and CDR2 sequences are PRHDT and FYEKMQ (reference sequence). V lost 1 base and J lost 3; bases outside the gene matches: 11. The CDR3 has 18 amino acids. CDR3 sequence reads: CASSLDRGTSGPFYEQYF. In DNA, the CDR3 is TGTGCCAGCAGCTTAGACCGAGGGACTAGCGGCCCTTTCTACGAGCAGTACTTC.

V gene TRBV7-9 combines with J gene TRBJ1-1, with D maybe TRBD1 (5 bases). Germline loops: CDR1 SEHNR, CDR2 FQNEAQ (reference sequence). The CDR3 covers 15 residues. V gave up 5 bases and J gave up 2 bases, with 15 bases separating them. In nucleotides, the CDR3 is TGTGCCAGCAGCCCCGGTGGCAGGGTCAACACTGAAGCTTTCTTT. Residues: CASSPGGRVNTEAFF.

The chain is built from TRBV7-6 and TRBJ1-5; 8 nucleotides match TRBD1. Germline assignment: CDR1 SGHVS and CDR2 FNYEAQ. With V trimmed by 5 bases and J by 1 base, 4 bases remained unmatched. The CDR3 sequence is 15 residues long. Here the CDR3 reads CASSRGTGSNQPQHF. The DNA of the CDR3 is TGTGCCAGCAGCCGGGGGACAGGCAGCAATCAGCCCCAGCATTTT.

The rearrangement joins TRBV10-1 to TRBJ1-6; 7 nucleotides match TRBD1. Per the germline V gene, CDR1 is WNHNN and CDR2 is SYGVQD (reference sequence). The CDR3 is 17 amino acids. J was trimmed by 7 bases and V by 4 bases; bases with no gene match: 13. In DNA form, the CDR3 reads TGCGCCAGCAGTGTTCTTCTGAATGGACAGGACAATTCACCCCTCCACTTT. This gives the protein CASSVLLNGQDNSPLHF.

V is TRBV30 and J is TRBJ2-7; tentatively, D is TRBD2 (5 bases). Trimming stripped 1 base from V and 0 bases from J, with 13 bases between. CDR1 is GTSNPN, CDR2 SVGIG, per germline (reference sequence). CDR3 length equals 15 residues. The CDR3 here is CAWSGGLQHSYEQYF. The CDR3 nucleotides read TGTGCCTGGAGTGGAGGGCTACAACACTCCTACGAGCAGTACTTC. The variable domain in full, with the rest retrieved from reference TRBV30 and TRBJ2-7, is SQTIHQWPATLVQPVGSPLSLECTVEGTSNPNLYWYRQAAGRGLQLLFYSVGIGQISSEVPQNLSASRPQDRQFILSSKKLLLSDSGFYLCAWSGGLQHSYEQYFGPGTRLTVT.

The CDR3 here is CASSSPRQGRDNSPLHF. The CDR3 DNA reads TGTGCCAGCAGCTCACCTCGACAGGGGAGGGATAATTCACCCCTCCACTTT. The rearrangement links TRBV7-2 to TRBJ1-6; 8 positions agree with TRBD1. With 4 bases clipped from V and 5 bases from J, the junction kept 10 bases outside the gene matches. Germline V gene data show CDR1 as SGHTA and CDR2 as FQGNSA. The CDR3 is 17 residues long.

J is TRBJ2-3 and V is TRBV11-2; 9 nucleotides line up with TRBD2. CDR1 is SGHAT and CDR2 is FQNNGV in the germline V gene. CDR3 length equals 16 residues. The trim removed 4 bases at V and 5 bases at J, leaving 10 bases unmatched. The CDR3 is CASSSLSGGAEDTQYF. The CDR3 DNA follows: TGTGCCAGCAGCTCCCTTAGCGGGGGAGCAGAAGATACGCAGTATTTT.

This chain uses TRBV27 with TRBJ2-7; 9 nucleotides align to TRBD2. The CDR3 loop spans 16 amino acids. The germline gives CDR1 MNHEY, CDR2 SMNVEV (reference sequence). With 4 bases clipped from V and 3 bases from J, the junction kept 10 bases outside the gene matches. CDR3: CASSSRGLARVYEQYF. The CDR3 DNA reads as TGTGCCAGCAGTTCACGGGGACTAGCCCGGGTCTACGAGCAGTACTTC.

The V call is TRBV10-3, the J call TRBJ2-5; perhaps TRBD1 as D (6 bases). V lost 6 bases and J 2 bases, leaving 13 bases between the germline ends. Germline V gives CDR1 ENHRY, CDR2 SYGVKD. CDR3 length equals 14 residues. CDR3 nucleotides: TGTGCCATCAGCCCAATACAGGGTCAAGAGACCCAGTACTTC. Protein product: CAISPIQGQETQYF.

The gene calls are TRBV28 and TRBJ1-1, with a weak D call TRBD1 (6 bases). The CDR3 covers 18 residues. Looked up from germline, CDR1 is MDHEN and CDR2 is SYDVKM. The V gene lost 1 base and the J gene lost 3 bases, with 21 bases spanning the gap. The CDR3 region is CASSLFGKWGPGDTEAFF. For the CDR3, the DNA is TGTGCCAGCAGTTTATTTGGAAAATGGGGGCCAGGGGACACTGAAGCTTTCTTT.

The V gene is TRBV11-2, the J gene TRBJ1-2; TRBD1 matches at 9 bases. Germline trimming cut 5 bases from V and 3 bases from J; bases unmatched to any gene: 16. In germline, CDR1 is SGHAT, CDR2 FQNNGV. The CDR3 extends over 18 amino acids. For the CDR3, the DNA is TGTGCCAGCAGCGTACAGGGGGCCACCGGTGTCAGGGACTATGGCTACACCTTC. This codes for CASSVQGATGVRDYGYTF.

The chain uses TRBV7-4 and TRBJ2-1; TRBD2 matches 9 bases. Germline V gene sequence: CDR1 SGHVT, CDR2 SQSDAQ. This CDR3 comprises 18 residues. Trimming took 5 bases from V and 0 from J; bases not matched to a gene: 11. CDR3 protein: CASSPPPGGGGSYNEQFF. As DNA, the CDR3 is TGTGCCAGCAGCCCACCCCCTGGCGGGGGGGGCTCCTACAATGAGCAGTTCTTC.

The CDR3 reads CASSVSGAGANVLTF. CDR3 nucleotides: TGTGCCAGCAGCGTTTCGGGAGCTGGGGCCAACGTCCTGACTTTC. The chain recombines TRBV9 with TRBJ2-6, with D possibly being TRBD2 (6 bases). The CDR3 runs to 15 residues. V dropped 2 bases and J dropped 2 bases, with 8 bases sitting between them. In germline, CDR1 is SGDLS, CDR2 YYNGEE.

The chain joins TRBV5-1 to TRBJ1-5; maybe TRBD1 (6 bases). CDR3 length: 13 residues. V lost 3 bases and J lost 4, with 8 bases in between. Germline V lookup: CDR1 SGHRS, CDR2 YFSETQ. The CDR3 bases are TGCGCCAGCAGCTACACAGGGAATCAGCCCCAGCATTTT. Translation: CASSYTGNQPQHF. The full variable domain, its missing parts supplied by reference TRBV5-1 and TRBJ1-5, is KAGVTQTPRYLIKTRGQQVTLSCSPISGHRSVSWYQQTPGQGLQFLFEYFSETQRNKGNFPGRFSGRQFSNSRSEMNVSTLELGDSALYLCASSYTGNQPQHFGDGTRLSIL.

As concerns this clone: One end of the junction does not line up with germline, which may come from a read error. This sample includes further DNA sequences coding for the same CDR3. The V and J genes are TRBV7-6 and TRBJ1-6; D is undetermined. CDR3 length: 18 residues. Germline CDR1 is SGHVS and CDR2 is FNYEAQ. The CDR3 region is CASSPISGEIWANSPLHF. The CDR3 DNA sequence: TGTGCCAGCAGCCCCATTAGCGGGGAAATCTGGGCTAATTCCCCCCTCCACTTT. Drawing the rest from reference TRBV7-6 and TRBJ1-6, the complete variable domain is GAGVSQSPRYKVTKRGQDVALRCDPISGHVSLYWYRQALGQGPEFLTYFNYEAQQDKSGLPNDRFSAERPEGSISTLTIQRTEQRDSAMYRCASSPISGEIWANSPLHFGNGTRLTVT.

The chain couples TRBV15 to TRBJ2-1, with D possibly matching TRBD2 (5 bases). V lost 1 base and J 4 bases, leaving 11 bases between the germline ends. This CDR3 comprises 15 residues. Germline V gives CDR1 LNHNV, CDR2 YYDKDF (reference sequence). The CDR3 loop reads CATSRGENGYNEQFF. The CDR3 DNA reads as TGTGCCACCAGCAGAGGGGAGAATGGTTACAATGAGCAGTTCTTC.

The genes are TRBV28 and TRBJ1-4, with a possible D match to TRBD1 (5 bases). This CDR3 region has 14 residues. Trimming removed 5 bases at V and 7 bases at J, with 14 bases between. The germline V gene encodes CDR1 MDHEN and CDR2 SYDVKM. CDR3 region: CASSGAQGSEKLFF. As DNA, the CDR3 is TGTGCCAGCAGTGGGGCGCAGGGTAGTGAAAAACTGTTTTTT. The whole variable domain, filled in from reference TRBV28 and TRBJ1-4, reads DVKVTQSSRYLVKRTGEKVFLECVQDMDHENMFWYRQDPGLGLRLIYFSYDVKMKEKGDIPEGYSVSREKKERFSLILESASTNQTSMYLCASSGAQGSEKLFFGSGTQLSVL.

The J gene is TRBJ2-1, the V gene TRBV13; 9 bases line up with TRBD2. Germline V gene sequence: CDR1 PRHDT, CDR2 FYEKMQ (reference sequence). The V and J ends lost 3 bases and 4 bases, in that order; junction bases with no gene match: 10. The CDR3 is 17 residues long. The CDR3 DNA is TGTGCCAGCAGCTTTCCCCATGCGGGGGGGATATACAATGAGCAGTTCTTC. This gives the protein CASSFPHAGGIYNEQFF.

The chain links TRBV14 to TRBJ2-2; the D gene is possibly TRBD2 (6 bases). CDR3 length equals 14 residues. The germline V and J ends were trimmed by 6 bases and 3 bases, with 11 bases remaining between them. Germline V gives CDR1 SGHDN, CDR2 FVKESK. CDR3 sequence: CASSNGTDTGELFF. The CDR3 DNA is TGTGCCAGCAGTAATGGGACTGACACCGGGGAGCTGTTTTTT.

This clone was found once. This chain joins TRBV30 and TRBJ2-3; no definite D call. This CDR3 contains 14 residues. Looked up from germline, CDR1 is GTSNPN and CDR2 is SVGIG (reference sequence). The V end lost 0 bases, the J end lost 2 bases, and 9 bases lay between the germline ends. CDR3 residues: CAWSVGGTTDTQYF. The CDR3 DNA is TGTGCCTGGAGTGTTGGTGGCACCACAGATACGCAGTATTTT.

V is TRBV10-3 and J is TRBJ2-7; 9 nucleotides align to TRBD1. J gave up 5 bases and V 5 bases, and 10 bases lay outside the gene matches. Germline CDR1 and CDR2: ENHRY and SYGVKD. The CDR3 is 15 amino acids. CDR3 sequence reads: CAISLGWDRVHEQYF. The CDR3 DNA reads TGTGCCATCAGTCTAGGCTGGGACAGGGTCCACGAGCAGTACTTC.